Sequencing of this T cell receptor (beta chain) was carried out in a study of graft-versus-host responses after intestinal transplantation. Study-level information: Those transplanted obtained multivisceral, liver-intestinal, or isolated intestinal grafts. The recipients all started with anti-thymocyte globulin induction and then took tacrolimus and steroids for two to four years. Overall study results and limits: Early HvG declines after transplant were associated with peak circulating GvH clone levels.

A word on this clone: The antigen remains unidentified.

The protocol was immunoSEQ multiplex PCR, while the TCRdb copy is restricted to in-frame clones and leaves out a portion. This sample carries about 97,000 clones, around nine tenths of them seen once, and the ten largest clones take about 16%. This receptor was taken from a human patient who received an intestinal transplant, so some T cells may come from the graft donor. Specimen: PBMCs, collected roughly 68 weeks after intestinal transplant.

CDR3 in DNA: TGCAGCGTTGTGGGCAACTCCTACGAGCAGTACTTC. Amino acid sequence: CSVVGNSYEQYF. V and J are TRBV29-1 and TRBJ2-7; D gene unclear. The germline V gene has CDR1 SQVTM and CDR2 ANQGSEA. This CDR3 comprises 12 residues. V was trimmed by 4 bases and J by 0 bases, leaving 7 bases between them.